This TCR beta chain derives from a study of T cell responses to AZD1222 COVID-19 vaccine. The CDR3 is 21 residues long. The V segment lost 4 bases and the J segment 0 bases; nucleotides outside the gene matches: 19. Germline CDR1 reads SGHRS; CDR2 reads YFSETQ. Study-wide findings and caveats: Receipt of two AZD1222 doses was followed by a rise in Spike-specific TCR breadth and depth. The number of AZD1222 recipients seropositive at baseline was only five to seven. Unmutated regions of variants are reportedly targeted by nearly half of spike-specific TCRs.

As concerns this clone: The antigen remains unidentified.

Assay used: immunoSEQ multiplex PCR; TCRdb lists only in-frame clones, some missing. The top ten clones hold 2.6% of a sample with roughly 180,000 clones, around 90% of them seen once. The V gene is TRBV5-1, the J gene TRBJ2-6; 7 nucleotides match TRBD1. The receptor's source is an adult in good health. This specimen was peripheral blood, taken on day 0 of AZD1222 vaccination. The CDR3 spells CASSPVPPTGTDYSGANVLTF. In DNA form, the CDR3 reads TGCGCCAGCAGCCCCGTTCCCCCAACCGGGACAGATTACTCTGGGGCCAACGTCCTGACTTTC.